Listed below are T cell receptor beta chains from one sample, sequenced in a study of patients and donors after allogeneic stem cell transplantation. MiXCR was run by TCRdb on the RT-PCR reads, yielding one entry per CDR3 protein. The sample carries 400,000 to 450,000 distinct CDR3 sequences, around 16% recorded once. The sequenced material came from blood, either unsorted or a sorted T cell fraction (not recorded which). The receptors were gathered from a human donor who was either an allogeneic HSCT recipient or a stem cell or donor lymphocyte infusion donor (not recorded which). It is not recorded whose cells these are; they may come from a transplant donor. CDR3s include the opening cysteine and the closing phenylalanine or tryptophan. Each record gives: V gene, J gene, D gene, clone size, CDR3 DNA, CDR3 protein. D genes are given only for firm matches. Rows may omit the clone size; those that give it use once, few, many or a size class.

TRBV6-5	TRBJ2-7	TRBD2	.	TGTGCCAGCAGTTACACCGGGCTAGCGGGGTTATACGAGCAGTACTTC	CASSYTGLAGLYEQYF
TRBV7-3	TRBJ2-1	.	many	TGTGCCAGCAGCCAGAACTACAATGAGCAGTTCTTC	CASSQNYNEQFF
TRBV7-2	TRBJ2-1	.	.	TGTGCCAGCGGCCTGGTAAGAACGAGCTCCTACAATGAGCAGTTCTTC	CASGLVRTSSYNEQFF
TRBV20-1	TRBJ2-5	TRBD1	.	TGCAGTGCTAGAGACCCGAACAGGGGGGTCCGAGAGACCCAGTACTTC	CSARDPNRGVRETQYF
TRBV10-3	TRBJ2-7	.	.	TGTGCCATCAGCGACCCGGGACACCACAAGCAGTACTTC	CAISDPGHHKQYF
TRBV24-1	TRBJ1-2	TRBD1	.	TGTGCCACCAGTGATCCCGGACAGGGGGAAGGCTATGGCTACACCTTC	CATSDPGQGEGYGYTF
TRBV20-1	TRBJ1-2	.	many	TGCAGTGCTATACCATACAAAGGGTTGAACTATGGCTACACCTTC	CSAIPYKGLNYGYTF
TRBV7-6	TRBJ1-1	.	few	TGTGCCAGCAGCTTATCTGTTTTTGGGACTGAAGCTTTCTTT	CASSLSVFGTEAFF
TRBV20-1	TRBJ1-1	.	many	TGCAGTCCATTCTTCCAGGGACTGACGAACACTGAAGCTTTCTTT	CSPFFQGLTNTEAFF
TRBV27	TRBJ2-7	TRBD1	.	TGTGCCAGCAGTTTGAGGACAGGGGGGACCCACGAGCAGTACTTC	CASSLRTGGTHEQYF
TRBV18	TRBJ2-1	.	few	TGTGCCAGCTCATCTATGGGGGAGAGTGTTTCAGGCAATGAGCAGTTCTTC	CASSSMGESVSGNEQFF
TRBV4-3	TRBJ2-1	.	few	TGCGCCAGCAGCCAAGATAGCCCGGGTTGGGAGCAGTTCTTC	CASSQDSPGWEQFF
TRBV15	TRBJ2-1	.	.	TGTGCCACCAGCAGAGATATCGGGCAGTTCTTC	CATSRDIGQFF
TRBV7-9	TRBJ1-2	.	.	TGTGCCAGCAGCTTAGGGACGGGGCACTATGGCTACACCTTC	CASSLGTGHYGYTF
TRBV10-3	TRBJ2-3	.	.	TGTGCCATCAGCCCGGGTGGTCTTCGTAGCACAGATACGCAGTATTTT	CAISPGGLRSTDTQYF
TRBV7-3	TRBJ2-1	TRBD2	many	TGTGCCAGCAGCTTGGGAGGGGTAGGTGAGCAGTTCTTC	CASSLGGVGEQFF
TRBV7-6	TRBJ1-4	.	many	TGTGCCAGCAGCCCATATGTGGGCGGGGAAAAACTGTTTTTT	CASSPYVGGEKLFF
TRBV12-3/TRBV12-4	TRBJ2-5	.	few	TGTGCCAGCAGTTTCGGCAGGGTGGAGACCCAGTACTTC	CASSFGRVETQYF
TRBV28	TRBJ2-7	.	few	TGTGCCAGCAGTTCCCCTAGGCGAGACTTCTACGAGCAGTACTTC	CASSSPRRDFYEQYF
TRBV5-1	TRBJ1-1	TRBD1	.	TGCGCCAGCAGCTTGAGTGACAGGGGATTGTACACTGAAGCTTTCTTT	CASSLSDRGLYTEAFF
TRBV7-2	TRBJ2-7	TRBD2	few	TGTGCCAGCAGCGGGGGAACTAGCGGATCCTACGAGCAGTACTTC	CASSGGTSGSYEQYF
TRBV12-3/TRBV12-4	TRBJ1-5	.	.	TGTGCCAGCAGTTCCGGGACTGGGATCAATCAGCCCCAGCATTTT	CASSSGTGINQPQHF
TRBV9	TRBJ2-7	.	.	TGTGCCAGCAGCGTTAATGACTACCCTATCCACGAGCAGTACTTC	CASSVNDYPIHEQYF
TRBV2	TRBJ1-6	TRBD1	few	TGTGCCAGCAATCAGGGGACAGCTTATTCACCCCTCCACTTT	CASNQGTAYSPLHF
TRBV30	TRBJ2-2	.	.	TGTGCCTGGAGTGTACTGGGGGTCACCGGGGAGCTGTTTTTT	CAWSVLGVTGELFF
TRBV24-1	TRBJ2-3	.	.	TGTGCCACCAGTGATCCCGAGGATACGCAGTATTTT	CATSDPEDTQYF
TRBV12-3/TRBV12-4	TRBJ2-7	TRBD2	few	TGTGCCAGCAGTTCTTTGACTAGCGGGATACCCTACGAGCAGTACTTC	CASSSLTSGIPYEQYF
TRBV5-1	TRBJ2-2	.	many	TGCGCCAGCAGCTTGAGGGTAACAGGGAGGTCCGGGGAGCTGTTTTTT	CASSLRVTGRSGELFF
TRBV12-3/TRBV12-4	TRBJ1-1	TRBD1	.	TGTGCCAGCAGTTCAGGACAGGGGGTGAGACGCACTGAAGCTTTCTTT	CASSSGQGVRRTEAFF
TRBV9	TRBJ2-7	.	.	TGTGCCAGCAGCGTAGGAGGGACTTCGGACTACGAGCAGTACTTC	CASSVGGTSDYEQYF
TRBV20-1	TRBJ2-1	TRBD2	.	TGCAGTGCTACCCGACTAGCGGGAGGGTACAATGAGCAGTTCTTC	CSATRLAGGYNEQFF
TRBV11-1	TRBJ2-5	.	.	TGTGCCAGCAGCTTAGTAGTGAAGCAGGACATGAGTGGCGGACAAGAGACCCAGTACTTC	CASSLVVKQDMSGGQETQYF
TRBV12-3/TRBV12-4	TRBJ2-1	.	few	TGTGCCAGCAGTTTTCAGCGGAAGTCCTACAATGAGCAGTTCTTC	CASSFQRKSYNEQFF
TRBV20-1	TRBJ2-7	.	.	TGCAGTGCTAGAGATGTAGCGGCCGAGCAGTACTTC	CSARDVAAEQYF
TRBV5-1	TRBJ2-1	TRBD2	few	TGCGCCAGCATAGCAGCGGGGAGCTCCTACAATGAGCAGTTCTTC	CASIAAGSSYNEQFF
TRBV12-3/TRBV12-4	TRBJ1-5	.	many	TGTGCCAGCAGTTGGGGGAAAAATCAGCCCCAGCATTTT	CASSWGKNQPQHF
TRBV6-1	TRBJ1-1	TRBD1	few	TGTGCCAGCACCGCCAGGCCAGGGGGCGTAGGAATGAACACCGAAGCTTTCTTT	CASTARPGGVGMNTEAFF
TRBV4-3	TRBJ2-5	.	.	TGCGCCAGCAGCCAAGCGATACAAGAGACCCAGTACTTC	CASSQAIQETQYF
TRBV3-1	TRBJ2-7	TRBD1	.	TGTGCCAGCAGCCTGGGACAGGGGTTCAACGAGCAGTACTTC	CASSLGQGFNEQYF
TRBV27	TRBJ1-6	TRBD1	.	TGTGCCAGCAGTATCGACAGGGAAAATTCACCCCTCCACTTT	CASSIDRENSPLHF
TRBV12-3/TRBV12-4	TRBJ1-2	.	many	TGTGCCAGCAGTTTGAGACAGTTCTATGGCTACACCTTC	CASSLRQFYGYTF
TRBV18	TRBJ2-7	.	.	TGTGCCAGCTCACCCCGACAGGGAGGGGACTACGAGCAGTACTTC	CASSPRQGGDYEQYF
TRBV10-3	TRBJ2-2	TRBD2	many	TGTGCCATCTTTGGGACTAGCGGGGCAAACACCGGGGAGCTGTTTTTT	CAIFGTSGANTGELFF
TRBV30	TRBJ1-1	.	.	TGTGCCTGGACCCCGGGCCAGAACACTGAAGCTTTCTTT	CAWTPGQNTEAFF